What follows are 31 T cell receptor beta chains derived from one specimen sequenced in a study of regulatory T cells in long-lasting Graves disease. Investigators prepared the TCR beta libraries by applying iRepertoire HTBI primers and Arm-PCR of CDR3 regions. TCRdb processed the multiplex PCR reads anew with MiXCR; each CDR3 protein has one entry. The repertoire holds a few hundred thousand distinct CDR3 sequences, with 15% to 20% as singletons. Time point of the sample: newly diagnosed GD, antithyroid drugs for less than 3 months. Generation of the TCR library employed RNA extracted from PBMCs. In addition, the sample was reused for a study of T cells in Graves' hyperthyroidism and ophthalmopathy.

This specimen consisted of peripheral blood mononuclear cells (PBMCs), obtained at new diagnosis, from a patient treated with antithyroid drugs. Receptors were obtained from a woman younger than 45 with Graves disease.

This clonotype showed up many times. The chain carries TRBV10-3 and TRBJ1-1, with D hard to call. The germline V and J ends were trimmed by 3 bases and 5 bases, with 16 bases remaining between them. The CDR3 runs to 15 residues. Germline V gene data show CDR1 as ENHRY and CDR2 as SYGVKD. The CDR3 loop reads CAISEGSLLRTEAFF. The DNA of the CDR3 is TGTGCCATCAGTGAAGGCAGCCTACTGAGAACTGAAGCTTTCTTT.

The chain employs TRBV20-1 and TRBJ2-2; 8 bases align to TRBD2. Trimming cost V 1 base and J 1 base; bases outside gene matches: 2. The CDR3 totals 15 residues. In germline, CDR1 is DFQATT, CDR2 SNEGSKA (reference sequence). The CDR3 reads CSARGAGGNTGELFF. DNA for the CDR3: TGCAGTGCTAGAGGGGCGGGGGGGAACACCGGGGAGCTGTTTTTT.

This clonotype was seen at least ten times. This chain joins TRBV19 and TRBJ1-2; D ambiguous. Germline assignment: CDR1 LNHDA and CDR2 SQIVND (reference sequence). This CDR3 has 13 amino acids. V lost 3 bases to trimming and J lost 2 bases, with 7 bases between them. CDR3 bases: TGTGCCAGTAGTATCCAGGAGAACTATGGCTACACCTTC. Protein: CASSIQENYGYTF.

The chain links TRBV6-2 or TRBV6-3 to TRBJ1-1; TRBD1 is a possible D gene (5 bases). Trimming cost V 1 base and J 3 bases, with 18 bases left between them. The V gene's germline CDR1 is MNHEY and CDR2 SVGEGT. CDR3 length equals 17 residues. CDR3 DNA sequence: TGTGCCAGCAGTTACTTTCAGGGACCGACTGGTGACACTGAAGCTTTCTTT. The encoded protein is CASSYFQGPTGDTEAFF.

V and J are TRBV7-2 and TRBJ2-3, with 8 bases that match TRBD1. Looked up from germline, CDR1 is SGHTA and CDR2 is FQGNSA. The V segment lost 1 base and the J segment 2 bases; nucleotides outside the gene matches: 5. The CDR3 is made up of 16 amino acids. The CDR3 spells CASSLGTGRDTDTQYF. The CDR3 region has the DNA TGTGCCAGCAGCTTAGGGACAGGGCGGGACACAGATACGCAGTATTTT.

The V and J genes are TRBV6-2 or TRBV6-3 and TRBJ2-7, with TRBD2 as a possible D gene (6 bases). In germline, CDR1 is MNHEY, CDR2 SVGEGT. The V end lost 6 bases, the J end lost 5 bases, and 17 bases lay between the germline ends. This CDR3 spans 14 amino acids. CDR3 coding DNA: TGTGCCAGCAGGTCCCCGGGGGAGAGGAACGAGCAGTACTTC. This sequence encodes CASRSPGERNEQYF.

Ten or more counts support this clonotype. The chain employs TRBV20-1 and TRBJ2-3; D ambiguous. The CDR3 is 14 residues long. Germline lookup yields CDR1 DFQATT and CDR2 SNEGSKA (reference sequence). Trimming took 2 bases from V and 3 from J, leaving 12 bases between them. CDR3 protein: CSARNRLGTDTQYF. The CDR3 nucleotides read TGCAGTGCTAGAAACCGATTAGGAACAGATACGCAGTATTTT.

This clonotype showed up many times. The chain links TRBV5-4 to TRBJ1-5; no clear D gene. The CDR3 length is 15 residues. Germline V CDR1 and CDR2: SGHNT, YYREEE (reference sequence). V was clipped by 0 bases and J by 0 bases, with 7 bases between them. The DNA of the CDR3 is TGTGCCAGCAGCTTGGATCCTGCTAGCAATCAGCCCCAGCATTTT. Its translation is CASSLDPASNQPQHF. Based on the CDR3 plus reference TRBV5-4 and TRBJ1-5, the full variable domain is ETGVTQSPTHLIKTRGQQVTLRCSSQSGHNTVSWYQQALGQGPQFIFQYYREEENGRGNFPPRFSGLQFPNYSSELNVNALELDDSALYLCASSLDPASNQPQHFGDGTRLSIL.

This clonotype was picked up many times. The chain recombines TRBV7-9 with TRBJ1-2; D unresolved. There are 15 residues in the CDR3. V lost 0 bases and J lost 1, with 9 bases in between. Germline assignment: CDR1 SEHNR and CDR2 FQNEAQ (reference sequence). The CDR3, as DNA: TGTGCCAGCAGCTTAGCGCCGAGTTTTAACTATGGCTACACCTTC. It specifies CASSLAPSFNYGYTF. Using reference TRBV7-9 and TRBJ1-2 for the parts outside the CDR3, the full variable domain is DTGVSQNPRHKITKRGQNVTFRCDPISEHNRLYWYRQTLGQGPEFLTYFQNEAQLEKSRLLSDRFSAERPKGSFSTLEIQRTEQGDSAMYLCASSLAPSFNYGYTFGSGTRLTVV.

At least ten counts were recorded for this clonotype. This chain links TRBV6-5 with TRBJ1-1; a weak D match, TRBD1 (6 bases). Germline CDR1 reads MNHEY; CDR2 reads SVGAGI. This CDR3 spans 17 amino acids. V was trimmed by 0 bases and J by 1 base, leaving 15 bases between them. The CDR3 DNA reads TGTGCCAGCAGTTACTCGTGGTCCAGGGGATCGAACACTGAAGCTTTCTTT. Translating it yields CASSYSWSRGSNTEAFF.

This clonotype was found many times. This sequence joins TRBV11-2 and TRBJ2-2, with TRBD1 matching over 10 bases. This CDR3 contains 19 residues. Trimming at V came to 6 bases and at J to 2 bases, leaving 15 bases not matched to a gene. Germline lookup yields CDR1 SGHAT and CDR2 FQNNGV. DNA for the CDR3: TGTGCCAGCAGTTCTATTTCCCGCCGGGACAGGGGAAACACCGGGGAGCTGTTTTTT. It codes for CASSSISRRDRGNTGELFF.

This clonotype was picked up many times. This chain links TRBV11-2 with TRBJ2-5; D is ambiguous. Germline values: CDR1 SGHAT, CDR2 FQNNGV. The V end lost 5 bases, the J end lost 2 bases, and 12 bases lay between the germline ends. This CDR3 region has 14 residues. CDR3 amino acids: CASSPLRQQETQYF. The DNA for the CDR3 is TGTGCCAGCAGCCCCCTGAGGCAGCAAGAGACCCAGTACTTC.

This clonotype came up many times. This chain connects TRBV5-5 to TRBJ2-2; D is uncertain. The CDR3 totals 15 residues. Germline-derived CDR1 and CDR2 are SGHKS and YYEKEE (reference sequence). Trimming took off 2 bases at V and 5 bases at J, with 13 bases between the two ends. The CDR3 spells CASSFAVSATGELFF. For the CDR3, the DNA is TGTGCCAGCAGCTTCGCAGTCTCCGCGACCGGGGAGCTGTTTTTT. Based on the CDR3 plus reference TRBV5-5 and TRBJ2-2, the full variable domain is DAGVTQSPTHLIKTRGQQVTLRCSPISGHKSVSWYQQVLGQGPQFIFQYYEKEERGRGNFPDRFSARQFPNYSSELNVNALLLGDSALYLCASSFAVSATGELFFGEGSRLTVL.

This clonotype was recorded at least ten times. The chain joins TRBV29-1 to TRBJ1-2; D possibly corresponds to TRBD1 (5 bases). The CDR3 runs 14 residues. The V end was cut by 2 bases, the J end by 3 bases, with 13 bases between. Germline CDR1 is SQVTM and CDR2 is ANQGSEA. Here the CDR3 reads CSVENRIGDYGYTF. The CDR3 nucleotides are TGCAGCGTTGAAAACAGGATTGGTGACTATGGCTACACCTTC.

In its sample, this clonotype was seen a few times. This clone may be a read error of a much larger clone one base away. The genes are TRBV7-6 and TRBJ2-1; D may be TRBD2 (7 bases). V lost 1 base to trimming and J lost 8 bases, with 15 bases between them. The CDR3 is 15 amino acids. Germline CDR1 and CDR2: SGHVS and FNYEAQ. Written as DNA, the CDR3 is TGTGCCAGCAGCTTAGTGGGGGGGCCAGGGGATGAGCAGTTCTTC. Its protein product is CASSLVGGPGDEQFF.

This clonotype was counted once. The rearrangement links TRBV7-2 to TRBJ2-5; 11 nucleotides align to TRBD2. V was clipped by 6 bases and J by 7 bases; unmatched bases: 7. The CDR3 has 14 amino acids. Germline CDR1 is SGHTA and CDR2 is FQGNSA. In nucleotides, the CDR3 is TGTGCCAGCAGGGGAGGGACTAGCGGCGCGACCCAGTACTTC. Translating it yields CASRGGTSGATQYF.

This clonotype has just a few counts. This may arise from a read error, as a much more abundant clone is one base away. This chain joins TRBV7-9 and TRBJ1-1; 9 bases fit TRBD1. The CDR3 sequence is 14 residues long. From germline, CDR1 is SEHNR and CDR2 FQNEAQ (reference sequence). The CDR3 is CVSRPGQGGTEAFF. The CDR3, as DNA: TGTGTCAGCAGGCCGGGACAGGGAGGCACTGAAGCTTTCTTT.

This clonotype turned up a few times. This rearrangement joins TRBV5-1 to TRBJ1-1; D is perhaps TRBD1 (6 bases). With 7 bases removed from V and 1 base from J, the gap between germline ends came to 8 bases. The CDR3 has 12 amino acids. The germline V gene has CDR1 SGHRS and CDR2 YFSETQ. The CDR3 here is CASQGQNTEAFF. CDR3 in DNA: TGCGCCAGCCAGGGACAGAACACTGAAGCTTTCTTT.

There are many counts of this clonotype. The chain has TRBV20-1 and TRBJ1-5; 7 positions agree with TRBD1. V was pared by 0 bases and J by 0 bases, with 5 bases of the junction left unmatched. Germline CDR1 is DFQATT and CDR2 is SNEGSKA (reference sequence). This CDR3 has 16 residues. The CDR3 coding sequence is TGCAGTGCTAGAGAAGTCGGGGACAGTAGCAATCAGCCCCAGCATTTT. Protein: CSAREVGDSSNQPQHF.

Many counts were recorded for this clonotype. V and J are TRBV2 and TRBJ2-3, with D perhaps matching TRBD2 (5 bases). Germline CDR1 SNHLY, CDR2 FYNNEI. The CDR3 runs to 14 residues. V lost 3 bases, J lost 0 bases, and 7 bases lay in between. The CDR3 reads CASSDKRSTDTQYF. The CDR3 DNA sequence: TGTGCCAGCAGTGACAAGCGGAGCACAGATACGCAGTATTTT.

Many counts were recorded for this clonotype. The chain recombines TRBV5-4 with TRBJ1-5; a weak D match, TRBD1 (5 bases). Germline V gene sequence: CDR1 SGHNT, CDR2 YYREEE (reference sequence). Trimming shortened V by 4 bases and J by 3 bases, and 14 bases separated the two germline ends. The CDR3 consists of 15 residues. The CDR3 spells CASSRRGSNNQPQHF. As DNA, the CDR3 is TGTGCCAGCAGCCGGCGGGGGAGCAACAATCAGCCCCAGCATTTT.

CDR3 sequence (DNA): TGTGCCAGTAGTATAAATGGGGCCTACAATGAGCAGTTCTTC. Its translation is CASSINGAYNEQFF. V usage is TRBV19 and J usage is TRBJ2-1; D is ambiguous. In germline, CDR1 is LNHDA, CDR2 SQIVND (reference sequence). The V end lost 2 bases, the J end lost 2 bases, and 7 bases lay between the germline ends. CDR3 length equals 14 residues.

With regard to this clonotype: Relative to the germline gene, one junction end is altered; a read error may explain this. The rearrangement links TRBV4-1 to TRBJ2-1; tentative D call: TRBD1 (6 bases). Germline V gene data show CDR1 as MGHRA and CDR2 as YSYEKL. The CDR3 has 15 residues. The CDR3 region has the DNA TGCGCCAGCAGCCTCCGGACCATACAGGGTAATGAGCAGTCCTTC. As protein: CASSLRTIQGNEQSF.

A note on this clonotype: With only one base between it and a far larger clone, this is likely a read error. The rearrangement joins TRBV5-1 to TRBJ2-7; 9 nucleotides align to TRBD2. V shed 0 bases and J 7 bases; nucleotides not matched to a gene: 8. There are 15 residues in the CDR3. Germline CDR1 reads SGHRS; CDR2 reads YFSETQ. The CDR3 protein is CASSLAVTSGSEQYF. In DNA, the CDR3 is TGCGCCAGCAGCTTGGCCGTGACTAGCGGCTCTGAGCAGTACTTC.

About this clonotype: A much larger clone differs from this one at a single base, so this may be a read error. The genes are TRBV5-1 and TRBJ1-6; D may be TRBD1 (5 bases). With 3 bases removed from V and 0 bases from J, the gap between germline ends came to 13 bases. Per germline, CDR1 SGHRS and CDR2 YFSETQ. This CDR3 region has 17 residues. CDR3 coding DNA: TGCGCCAGCAGCTCGAACCAGGGCCGCTCCTATAATTCACCCCTCCACTTT. Its protein product is CASSSNQGRSYNSPLHF.

This clonotype was recorded many times. A junction end diverges from the germline sequence, so it may reflect a read error. The chain links TRBV5-1 to TRBJ1-1; D gene ambiguous. The germline V gene encodes CDR1 SGHRS and CDR2 YFSETQ. The CDR3 runs to 15 residues. The DNA of the CDR3 is TGTGCCAGCAGCTTGGCCGGGCCGACGAACACTGAAGCTTTCTTT. This translates into CASSLAGPTNTEAFF.

Only one count was recorded for this clonotype. The J gene is TRBJ2-3, the V gene TRBV7-2; 14 bases agree with TRBD2. With 5 bases clipped from V and 4 bases from J, the junction kept 5 bases outside the gene matches. This CDR3 is 16 amino acids long. Germline V gene lookup returns CDR1 SGHTA and CDR2 FQGNSA. The CDR3 coding sequence is TGTGCCAGCAGCCCGGGACTAGCGGGAGTTGCAGATACGCAGTATTTT. Translating gives CASSPGLAGVADTQYF.

There are many counts of this clonotype. The chain combines TRBV6-1 with TRBJ1-6; possibly TRBD1 for D (6 bases). The germline V and J ends were trimmed by 5 bases and 4 bases, with 9 bases remaining between them. This CDR3 comprises 14 residues. Germline CDR1 is MNHNS and CDR2 is SASEGT. The CDR3 loop reads CASSPGQYNSPLHF. The CDR3 DNA reads TGTGCCAGCAGTCCGGGACAATATAATTCACCCCTCCACTTT.

This clonotype has a count of ten or more. The CDR3 DNA follows: TGTGCCAGCGATAGACAGGTGGCAGAAGCTTTCTTT. Residues: CASDRQVAEAFF. V usage is TRBV7-9 and J usage is TRBJ1-1; tentative D call: TRBD1 (6 bases). Germline assignment: CDR1 SEHNR and CDR2 FQNEAQ (reference sequence). The CDR3 spans 12 residues. Trimming removed 8 bases from V and 8 bases from J, with 15 bases in between.

In its sample, this clonotype was seen a few times. The chain employs TRBV12-5 and TRBJ2-3; no reliable D call. The germline CDR1 and CDR2 sequences are LGHNT and FRNRAP. CDR3 length: 12 amino acids. V lost 6 bases, J lost 0 bases, and 4 bases lay in between. CDR3 bases: TGTGCTAGTGGACGGAGCACAGATACGCAGTATTTT. It translates to CASGRSTDTQYF. Drawing the rest from reference TRBV12-5 and TRBJ2-3, the complete variable domain is DARVTQTPRHKVTEMGQEVTMRCQPILGHNTVFWYRQTMMQGLELLAYFRNRAPLDDSGMPKDRFSAEMPDATLATLKIQPSEPRDSAVYFCASGRSTDTQYFGPGTRLTVL.

At least ten counts were recorded for this clonotype. The rearrangement joins TRBV2 to TRBJ2-4; D remains ambiguous. Looked up from germline, CDR1 is SNHLY and CDR2 is FYNNEI. The CDR3 sequence is 15 residues long. V was shortened by 0 bases and J by 6 bases, with 12 bases between the two germline ends. The CDR3 DNA reads TGTGCCAGCAGTGAAGCATCCGCTAAAACAAACATTCAGTACTTC. Amino acid sequence: CASSEASAKTNIQYF.